The source of this T cell receptor beta chain is a study of OX40 agonist ivuxolimab in advanced cancers. Study results and caveats: CD4+ and CD8+ blood T cells expanded clonally by week 6 at 0.1 to 3.0 mg/kg. The antigens recognized by the expanded peripheral T cells, that is their antigen specificity, were not determined.

Remarks on this clone: Its antigen is currently unknown.

V lost 6 bases to trimming and J lost 5 bases, with 17 bases between them. The CDR3 extends over 15 amino acids. The germline CDR1 and CDR2 sequences are SGHVS and FQNEAQ. The data were produced by immunoSEQ multiplex PCR, yet TCRdb's version contains in-frame clones alone and is incomplete. There are about 83,000 clones in the sample; roughly nine tenths occur only once, and under 9.5% lies in the top ten. The sequenced sample was CD4+ or CD8+ T cells sorted from blood, obtained in a trial of the OX40 agonist ivuxolimab. This clonotype originated in an adult with an advanced solid tumor such as melanoma, head and neck, liver or kidney cancer. The rearrangement uses TRBV7-8 and TRBJ1-5; possibly TRBD1 for D (6 bases). CDR3 protein: CASSPVGGEDQPQHF. The DNA for the CDR3 is TGTGCCAGCAGTCCCGTGGGGGGCGAAGATCAGCCCCAGCATTTT.